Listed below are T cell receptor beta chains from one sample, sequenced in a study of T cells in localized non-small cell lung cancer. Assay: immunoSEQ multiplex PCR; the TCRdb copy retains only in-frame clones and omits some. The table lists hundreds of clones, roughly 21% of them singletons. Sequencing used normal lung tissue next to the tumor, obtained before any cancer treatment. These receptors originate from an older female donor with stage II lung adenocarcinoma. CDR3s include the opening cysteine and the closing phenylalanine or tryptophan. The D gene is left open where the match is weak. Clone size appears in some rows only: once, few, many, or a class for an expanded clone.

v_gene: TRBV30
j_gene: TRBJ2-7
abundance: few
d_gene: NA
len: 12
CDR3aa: CAWSTESYEQYF
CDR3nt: TGTGCCTGGAGCACGGAATCCTACGAGCAGTACTTC

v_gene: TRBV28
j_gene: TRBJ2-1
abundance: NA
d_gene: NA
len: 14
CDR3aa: CASSFAGAYNEQFF
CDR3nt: TGTGCCAGCAGTTTCGCAGGGGCTTACAATGAGCAGTTCTTC

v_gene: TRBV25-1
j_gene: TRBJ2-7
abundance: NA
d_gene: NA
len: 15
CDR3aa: CATTPARDPRYEQYF
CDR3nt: TGTGCCACTACGCCGGCCAGGGATCCTCGCTACGAGCAGTACTTC

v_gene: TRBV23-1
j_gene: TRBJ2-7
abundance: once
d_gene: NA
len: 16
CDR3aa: CASSQGGGPLSYEQYF
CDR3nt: TGCGCCAGCAGTCAAGGTGGGGGACCCCTCTCATACGAGCAGTACTTC

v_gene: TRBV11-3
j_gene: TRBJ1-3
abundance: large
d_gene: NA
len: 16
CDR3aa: CASSLARGSSGNTIYF
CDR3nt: TGTGCCAGCAGCCTTGCGAGGGGAAGCTCTGGAAACACCATATATTTT

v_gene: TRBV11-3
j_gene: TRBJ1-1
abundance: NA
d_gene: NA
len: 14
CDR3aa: CASSLEGVRGEAFF
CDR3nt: TGTGCCAGCAGCTTAGAAGGTGTCCGGGGGGAAGCTTTCTTT

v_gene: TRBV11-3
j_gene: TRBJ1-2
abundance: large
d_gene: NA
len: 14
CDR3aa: CASSLMVGEPGYTF
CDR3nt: TGTGCCAGCAGCTTAATGGTTGGAGAACCTGGCTACACCTTC

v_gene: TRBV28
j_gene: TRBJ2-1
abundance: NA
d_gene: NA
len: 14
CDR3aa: CASSLGVTYNEQFF
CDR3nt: TGTGCCAGCAGTTTAGGGGTAACTTACAATGAGCAGTTCTTC

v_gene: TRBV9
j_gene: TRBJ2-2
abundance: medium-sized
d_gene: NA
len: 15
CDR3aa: CASSFRGGFPGELFF
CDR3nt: TGTGCCAGCAGCTTCCGAGGGGGTTTTCCCGGGGAGCTGTTTTTT

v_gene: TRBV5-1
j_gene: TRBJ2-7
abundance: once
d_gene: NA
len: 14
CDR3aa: CASSLDRTEGEQYF
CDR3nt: TGCGCCAGCAGCTTGGACAGGACCGAGGGGGAGCAGTACTTC

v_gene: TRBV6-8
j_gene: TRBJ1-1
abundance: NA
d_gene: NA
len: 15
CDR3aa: CASRYHVEVNTEAFF
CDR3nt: TGTGCCAGCAGGTACCACGTAGAGGTGAACACTGAAGCTTTCTTT

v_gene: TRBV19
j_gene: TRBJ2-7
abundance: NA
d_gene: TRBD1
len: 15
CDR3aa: CASTSGTGGTYEQYF
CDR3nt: TGTGCCAGTACCTCCGGGACAGGGGGGACCTACGAGCAGTACTTC

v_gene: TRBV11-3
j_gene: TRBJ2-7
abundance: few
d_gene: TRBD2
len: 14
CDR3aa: CASSPGLAGHEQYF
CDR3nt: TGTGCCAGCAGCCCGGGACTAGCGGGGCACGAGCAGTACTTC

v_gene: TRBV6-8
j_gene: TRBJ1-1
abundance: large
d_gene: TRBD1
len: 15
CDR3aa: CASSPTGVGNTEAFF
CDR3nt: TGTGCCAGCAGTCCAACAGGGGTCGGAAACACTGAAGCTTTCTTT

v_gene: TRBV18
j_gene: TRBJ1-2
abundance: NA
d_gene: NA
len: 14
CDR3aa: CASSPSWDWYGYTF
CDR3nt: TGTGCCAGCTCACCGAGCTGGGATTGGTATGGCTACACCTTC

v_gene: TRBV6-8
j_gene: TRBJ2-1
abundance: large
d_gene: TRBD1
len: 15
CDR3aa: CASSLRGQAYNEQFF
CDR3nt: TGTGCCAGCAGCCTCCGGGGACAGGCCTACAATGAGCAGTTCTTC

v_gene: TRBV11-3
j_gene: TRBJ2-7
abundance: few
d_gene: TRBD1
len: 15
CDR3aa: CASSLMMGQTYEQYF
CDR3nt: TGTGCCAGCAGCTTAATGATGGGACAGACCTACGAGCAGTACTTC

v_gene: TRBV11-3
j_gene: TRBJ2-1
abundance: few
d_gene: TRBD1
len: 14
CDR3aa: CASSSPGQFNEQFF
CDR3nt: TGTGCCAGCAGCTCACCGGGACAGTTCAATGAGCAGTTCTTC

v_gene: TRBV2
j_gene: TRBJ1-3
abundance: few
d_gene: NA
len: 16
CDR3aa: CASNRGSPSSGNTIYF
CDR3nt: TGTGCCAGCAACCGCGGTAGTCCGAGCTCTGGAAACACCATATATTTT

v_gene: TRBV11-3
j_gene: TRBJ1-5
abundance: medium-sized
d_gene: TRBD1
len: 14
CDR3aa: CASSFEGGTGPQHF
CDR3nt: TGTGCCAGCAGCTTCGAAGGGGGCACGGGGCCCCAGCATTTT

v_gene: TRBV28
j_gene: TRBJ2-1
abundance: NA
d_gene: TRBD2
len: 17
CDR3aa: CASKGLAGASSYNEQFF
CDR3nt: TGTGCCAGCAAAGGACTAGCGGGGGCGAGCTCCTACAATGAGCAGTTCTTC

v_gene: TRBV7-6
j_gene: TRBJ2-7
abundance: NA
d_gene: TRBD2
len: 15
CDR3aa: CASSWGLAATYEQYF
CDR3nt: TGTGCCAGCAGCTGGGGACTAGCGGCAACCTACGAGCAGTACTTC

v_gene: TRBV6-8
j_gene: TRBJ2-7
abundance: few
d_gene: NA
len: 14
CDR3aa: CASMGTPDSYEQYF
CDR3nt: TGTGCCAGCATGGGGACACCGGACTCCTACGAGCAGTACTTC

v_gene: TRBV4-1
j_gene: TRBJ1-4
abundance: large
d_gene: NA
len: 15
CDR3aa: CASSRQAGSYEKLFF
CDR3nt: TGCGCCAGCAGCCGACAGGCAGGGTCGTATGAAAAACTGTTTTTT

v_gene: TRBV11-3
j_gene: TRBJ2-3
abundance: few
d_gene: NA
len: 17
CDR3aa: CASSPLRGGASADTQYF
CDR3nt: TGTGCCAGCAGCCCCTTAAGGGGGGGGGCATCCGCAGATACGCAGTATTTT

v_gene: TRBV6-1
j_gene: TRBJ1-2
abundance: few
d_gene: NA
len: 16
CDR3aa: CASSEALVRVGNGYTF
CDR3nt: TGTGCCAGCAGTGAAGCGCTGGTTAGAGTGGGGAATGGCTACACCTTC

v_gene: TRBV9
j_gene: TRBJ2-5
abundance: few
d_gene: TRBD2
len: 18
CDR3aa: CASSADLADLLAGETQYF
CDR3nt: TGTGCCAGCAGTGCGGATTTGGCCGACTTATTAGCGGGAGAGACCCAGTACTTC

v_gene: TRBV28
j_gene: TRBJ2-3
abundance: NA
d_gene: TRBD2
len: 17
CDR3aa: CASSLSGSGGPSDTQYF
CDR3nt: TGTGCCAGCAGTTTATCGGGTAGCGGGGGGCCGTCGGATACGCAGTATTTT

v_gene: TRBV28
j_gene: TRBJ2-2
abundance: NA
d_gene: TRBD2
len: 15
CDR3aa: CASKSSGVNTGELFF
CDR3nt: TGTGCCAGCAAATCTAGCGGGGTTAACACCGGGGAGCTGTTTTTT

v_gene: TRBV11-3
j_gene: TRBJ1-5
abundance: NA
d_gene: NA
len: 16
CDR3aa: CASSLRTQGGNQPQHF
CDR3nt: TGTGCCAGCAGCCTGAGAACCCAGGGTGGCAATCAGCCCCAGCATTTT

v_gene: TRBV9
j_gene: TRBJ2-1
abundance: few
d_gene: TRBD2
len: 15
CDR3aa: CASSNSGSTSNEQFF
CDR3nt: TGTGCCAGTTCTAATAGCGGGAGCACCTCCAATGAGCAGTTCTTC

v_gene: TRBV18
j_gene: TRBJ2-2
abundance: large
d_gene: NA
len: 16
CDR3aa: CASSPRRMENTGELFF
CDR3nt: TGTGCCAGCTCACCCCGACGGATGGAGAACACCGGGGAGCTGTTTTTT

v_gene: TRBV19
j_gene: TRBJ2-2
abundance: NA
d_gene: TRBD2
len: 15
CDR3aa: CASSRGGANTGELFF
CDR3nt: TGTGCCAGCTCCCGGGGGGGGGCGAACACCGGGGAGCTGTTTTTT

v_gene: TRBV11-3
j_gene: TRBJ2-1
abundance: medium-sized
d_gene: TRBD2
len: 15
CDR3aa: CASSLKGGGVNEQFF
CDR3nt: TGTGCCAGCAGCTTAAAGGGCGGGGGGGTCAATGAGCAGTTCTTC

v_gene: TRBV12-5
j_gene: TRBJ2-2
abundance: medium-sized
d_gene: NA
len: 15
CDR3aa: CASTLLALHTGELFF
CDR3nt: TGTGCCAGCACTCTTCTAGCGCTTCACACCGGGGAGCTGTTTTTT

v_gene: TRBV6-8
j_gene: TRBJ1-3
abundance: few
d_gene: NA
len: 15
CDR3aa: CATTLGARTGNTIYF
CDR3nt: TGTGCCACCACGTTGGGGGCGCGTACTGGAAACACCATATATTTT

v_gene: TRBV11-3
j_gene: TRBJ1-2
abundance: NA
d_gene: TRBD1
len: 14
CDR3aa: CASSPETGAYGYTF
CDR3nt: TGTGCCAGCAGCCCGGAGACAGGGGCCTATGGCTACACCTTC

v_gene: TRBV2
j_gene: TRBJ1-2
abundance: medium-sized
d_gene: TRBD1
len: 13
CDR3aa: CASGTGGNYGYTF
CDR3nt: TGTGCCAGCGGGACAGGGGGTAACTATGGCTACACCTTC

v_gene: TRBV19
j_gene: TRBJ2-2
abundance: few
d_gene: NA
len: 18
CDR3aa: CASSMGSYAPANTGELFF
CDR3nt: TGTGCCAGTAGTATGGGCTCCTACGCTCCCGCGAACACCGGGGAGCTGTTTTTT

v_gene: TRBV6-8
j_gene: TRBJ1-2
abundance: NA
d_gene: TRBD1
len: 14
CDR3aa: CASSGDRGPGRYTF
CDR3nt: TGTGCCAGCAGTGGGGACAGGGGCCCAGGGCGCTACACCTTC

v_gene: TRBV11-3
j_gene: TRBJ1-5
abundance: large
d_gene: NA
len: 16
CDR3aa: CASSRRTATSNQPQHF
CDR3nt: TGTGCCAGCAGCAGAAGGACAGCCACTAGCAATCAGCCCCAGCATTTT

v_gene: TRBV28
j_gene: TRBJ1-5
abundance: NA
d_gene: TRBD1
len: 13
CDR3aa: CASRGDSRQPQHF
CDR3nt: TGTGCCAGCAGAGGGGACAGCAGGCAGCCCCAGCATTTT

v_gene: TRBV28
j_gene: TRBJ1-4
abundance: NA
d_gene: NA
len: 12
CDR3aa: CATQLWGEKLFF
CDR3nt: TGTGCCACACAGCTATGGGGTGAAAAACTGTTTTTT

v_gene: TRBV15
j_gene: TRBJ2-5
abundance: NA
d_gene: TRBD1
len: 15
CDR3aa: CATSSTTGTGETQYF
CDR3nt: TGTGCCACCAGCTCAACGACCGGGACAGGCGAGACCCAGTACTTC

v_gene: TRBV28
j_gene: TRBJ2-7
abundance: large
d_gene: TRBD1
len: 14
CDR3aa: CASIPGQASYEQYF
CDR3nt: TGTGCCAGCATCCCGGGACAGGCCTCCTACGAGCAGTACTTC

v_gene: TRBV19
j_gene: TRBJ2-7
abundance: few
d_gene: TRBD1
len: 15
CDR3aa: CASSPWGQGIDEQYF
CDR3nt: TGTGCCAGTAGTCCCTGGGGACAGGGGATAGACGAGCAGTACTTC

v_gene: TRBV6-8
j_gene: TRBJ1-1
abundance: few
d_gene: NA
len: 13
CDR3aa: CASRRGAEGEAFF
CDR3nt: TGTGCCAGCAGGAGGGGGGCTGAGGGTGAAGCTTTCTTT

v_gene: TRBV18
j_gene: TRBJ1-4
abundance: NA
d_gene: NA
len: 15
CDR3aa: CASSPRTVENEKLFF
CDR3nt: TGTGCCAGCTCACCACGGACAGTAGAAAATGAAAAACTGTTTTTT

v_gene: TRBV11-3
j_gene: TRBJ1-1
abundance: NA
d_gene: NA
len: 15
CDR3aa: CASSPSTGVNTEAFF
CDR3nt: TGTGCCAGCAGCCCTTCTACCGGAGTAAACACTGAAGCTTTCTTT